The entry below gives a single T cell receptor beta chain sequence along with its context. This record belongs to a study of CD8 T cells in Susac syndrome. Reverse transcription of roughly 0.45 to 1 ug RNA was carried out with random hexamers. TCRdb analysed the immunoSEQ multiplex PCR reads with MiXCR anew, one entry per CDR3 protein. The repertoire holds around 300,000 distinct CDR3 sequences, with 65% to 90% as singletons. Germline-derived CDR1 and CDR2 are SEHNR and FQNEAQ (reference sequence). The CDR3 runs to 17 residues. V was clipped by 4 bases and J by 0 bases; unmatched bases: 9. TEMRA cells were FACS-enriched, and CD8+ and CD4+ T cells were isolated negatively.

The sequence came from a human donor with multiple sclerosis. The sequenced sample was CD8+ T cells from PBMCs. The V call is TRBV7-9, the J call TRBJ2-7; 10 nucleotides line up with TRBD2. The CDR3 region is CASSSRSPSGSSYEQYF. The CDR3, as DNA: TGTGCCAGCAGCTCCCGCTCCCCTAGCGGGAGCTCCTACGAGCAGTACTTC.